Shown below are 5 T cell receptor beta chains from a single sample sequenced in a study of T cell responses to AZD1222 COVID-19 vaccine. This table comes from immunoSEQ multiplex PCR, and its TCRdb copy is limited to in-frame clones, with some not included. The sample contains 150,000 to 200,000 clones, around 87% of which appear only once. The sequences come from peripheral blood, collected on day 0 of AZD1222 vaccination. The receptors stem from an adult in good health.

The CDR3 loop is CASSQDTGRRDTGELFF. The CDR3 DNA is TGTGCCAGCAGCCAAGATACGGGCAGGCGGGACACCGGGGAGCTGTTTTTT. The V call is TRBV3-1 (or the pseudogene TRBV3-2), the J call TRBJ2-2; tentative D call: TRBD2 (5 bases). CDR1 and CDR2 (germline): LGHDT, YNNKEL (reference sequence). Trimming shortened V by 0 bases and J by 3 bases, and 14 bases separated the two germline ends. The CDR3 extends over 17 amino acids.

The rearrangement joins TRBV4-1 to TRBJ1-2; the match to TRBD1 covers 9 bases. The CDR3 is 14 residues long. In germline, CDR1 is MGHRA, CDR2 YSYEKL. After removal of 4 bases from V and 8 bases from J, the junction contained 8 bases not matched to a gene. The CDR3 DNA follows: TGCGCCAGCAGCCTCCCCGGGACAGGGCTCGGCTACACCTTC. Its translation is CASSLPGTGLGYTF.

The V call is TRBV4-1, the J call TRBJ2-7, with 7 bases identical to TRBD1. This CDR3 comprises 15 residues. The germline V gene encodes CDR1 MGHRA and CDR2 YSYEKL. The junction had 7 bases not matched to a gene; V was cut back by 0 bases and J by 5 bases. The CDR3 loop is CASSQERQGDDEQYF. CDR3 bases: TGCGCCAGCAGCCAAGAACGGCAGGGGGACGACGAGCAGTACTTC.

About this clone: The germline gene is not matched at one end of the junction; a read error may be the cause. The rearrangement uses TRBV5-1 and TRBJ2-5; 10 bases are a match to TRBD2. Looked up from germline, CDR1 is SGHRS and CDR2 is YFSETQ. The CDR3 consists of 16 residues. The CDR3 loop reads CASSLASSGGQETKYF. The CDR3 DNA follows: TGCGCCAGCAGCTTGGCCTCTAGCGGGGGACAAGAGACCAAGTACTTC.

The CDR3 protein is CASTQGEMVNSPLHF. In DNA form, the CDR3 reads TGTGCCAGCACACAGGGGGAGATGGTTAATTCACCCCTCCACTTT. The chain carries TRBV19 and TRBJ1-6; 8 bases are shared with TRBD1. This CDR3 has 15 amino acids. Trimming cost V 9 bases and J 6 bases; bases outside gene matches: 10. Germline loops: CDR1 LNHDA, CDR2 SQIVND (reference sequence).